The present T cell receptor (beta chain) was sequenced within a study of blood T cells in healthy people across ages. Findings of the study overall: Across samples, TCR beta diversity tracked strongly with naive T cell percentage.

In its sample, this clonotype was seen a few times. Its matching antigen is unknown. Next came a second PCR, run for roughly 6 to 11 cycles, which used a sample-barcoded 5' primer along with a J-beta primer mix. TCRdb re-analysed the 5' RACE reads in MiXCR, keeping a single row per CDR3 protein. Seen here are around 1.5 million distinct CDR3 sequences, around 55% observed once, and the top ten hold 6.5% to 8.5%. Germline-derived CDR1 and CDR2 are LNHNV and YYDKDF (reference sequence). The J segment lost 3 bases and the V segment lost 8 bases, leaving 11 bases of the junction unmatched. The CDR3 covers 15 residues.

The rearrangement joins TRBV15 to TRBJ2-3; 7 nucleotides agree with TRBD2. This sequence was found in a man aged 18 to 29 in good health. Source material: blood. Written as DNA, the CDR3 is TGTGCCACCCGGGGGACGCGGGAGCTTACAGATACGCAGTATTTT. Its translation is CATRGTRELTDTQYF.